The 23 T cell receptor beta chains presented below share a single source sample, sequenced in a study of blood T cell repertoires in COVID-19. Method: immunoSEQ multiplex PCR; TCRdb's copy keeps in-frame clones and lacks some. The table lists roughly 100,000 clones, around 90% of them singletons, with less than 2% in the top ten. Sequenced input: peripheral blood. These receptors were collected from a woman aged 45-65 years with COVID-19, enrolled during active disease.

V usage is TRBV5-6 and J usage is TRBJ2-7, with TRBD2 identical over 9 bases. The CDR3 covers 15 residues. J was trimmed by 0 bases and V by 3 bases; bases with no gene match: 4. Germline V CDR1 and CDR2: SGHDT, YYEEEE. Here the CDR3 reads CASSSLAGSSYEQYF. Here the CDR3 DNA reads TGTGCCAGCAGCTCCCTAGCGGGGTCCTCCTACGAGCAGTACTTC. The variable domain in full, with the rest retrieved from reference TRBV5-6 and TRBJ2-7, is DAGVTQSPTHLIKTRGQQVTLRCSPKSGHDTVSWYQQALGQGPQFIFQYYEEEERQRGNFPDRFSGHQFPNYSSELNVNALLLGDSALYLCASSSLAGSSYEQYFGPGTRLTVT.

This chain joins TRBV5-6 and TRBJ1-2; the match to TRBD1 covers 8 bases. Trimming took 0 bases from V and 8 from J; bases not matched to a gene: 15. Germline V gene sequence: CDR1 SGHDT, CDR2 YYEEEE. This CDR3 has 17 residues. The DNA of the CDR3 is TGTGCCAGCAGCTTGGCTTCGTGGCAGGGGGCAATTTGGGGCTACACCTTC. Translating gives CASSLASWQGAIWGYTF.

V and J are TRBV18 and TRBJ1-5, with D possibly being TRBD1 (6 bases). Trimming took 6 bases from V and 7 from J, leaving 16 bases between them. CDR3 length: 14 amino acids. Germline V gene sequence: CDR1 KGHSH, CDR2 LQKENI. CDR3 in DNA: TGTGCCAGCTCGGGGGGGCAGGGATTGCAGCCCCAGCATTTT. It codes for CASSGGQGLQPQHF.

V and J are TRBV14 and TRBJ1-4, with 7 bases fitting TRBD1. CDR1 is SGHDN, CDR2 FVKESK, per germline. V lost 4 bases and J lost 5; bases outside the gene matches: 13. CDR3 length: 17 amino acids. The CDR3, as DNA: TGTGCCAGCAGCCCCCGACCTTTGACAGGGCGAAATGAAAAACTGTTTTTT. Translated, it gives CASSPRPLTGRNEKLFF.

The chain recombines TRBV30 with TRBJ2-6, with TRBD1 identical over 9 bases. The CDR3 extends over 16 amino acids. The trim removed 1 base at V and 2 bases at J, leaving 3 bases unmatched. Germline CDR1 is GTSNPN and CDR2 is SVGIG (reference sequence). CDR3: CAWSARTGAGANVLTF. In nucleotides, the CDR3 is TGTGCCTGGAGTGCCAGGACAGGGGCTGGGGCCAACGTCCTGACTTTC. The full variable domain, its missing parts supplied by reference TRBV30 and TRBJ2-6, is SQTIHQWPATLVQPVGSPLSLECTVEGTSNPNLYWYRQAAGRGLQLLFYSVGIGQISSEVPQNLSASRPQDRQFILSSKKLLLSDSGFYLCAWSARTGAGANVLTFGAGSRLTVL.

This rearrangement joins TRBV5-6 to TRBJ1-4, with D possibly matching TRBD1 (5 bases). Germline V gene data show CDR1 as SGHDT and CDR2 as YYEEEE. The ends were cut back, 1 base at V and 10 bases at J, with 14 bases in the middle. This CDR3 comprises 14 residues. CDR3 bases: TGTGCCAGCAGCTTGAGGCAGGGTCACGGAAAACTGTTTTTT. Encoded protein: CASSLRQGHGKLFF.

This clone was recorded once. The genes are TRBV12-5 and TRBJ1-4; the D gene is possibly TRBD1 (5 bases). Trimming shortened V by 0 bases and J by 8 bases, and 16 bases separated the two germline ends. The germline V gene encodes CDR1 LGHNT and CDR2 FRNRAP. The CDR3 is 16 amino acids. This chain's CDR3 is CASGLVHRGMREKLFF. CDR3 in DNA: TGTGCTAGTGGTTTGGTACATCGGGGGATGCGAGAAAAACTGTTTTTT.

The V call is TRBV3-1 (or the pseudogene TRBV3-2), the J call TRBJ2-5, with D maybe TRBD2 (7 bases). Trimming removed 5 bases at V and 5 bases at J, with 12 bases between. CDR1 and CDR2 from the germline V gene are LGHDT and YNNKEL (reference sequence). The CDR3 is 13 amino acids. The DNA of the CDR3 is TGTGCCAGCAGCTCAAGGGGGGGGGAGACCCAGTACTTC. Encoded protein: CASSSRGGETQYF.

V is TRBV11-3 and J is TRBJ2-3; D gene uncertain. This CDR3 is 13 amino acids long. V dropped 5 bases and J dropped 10 bases, with 16 bases sitting between them. Germline V CDR1 and CDR2: SGHNT, YENEEA. CDR3 coding DNA: TGTGCCAGCAGCACCGATCTAGGATGGTCGCAGTATTTT. It translates to CASSTDLGWSQYF.

V usage is TRBV4-1 and J usage is TRBJ1-2, with D perhaps matching TRBD1 (5 bases). V lost 2 bases, J lost 5 bases, and 12 bases lay in between. From germline, CDR1 is MGHRA and CDR2 YSYEKL. CDR3 length: 14 amino acids. The CDR3 sequence: CASSQPDSRYGYTF. The CDR3 nucleotides read TGCGCCAGCAGCCAACCAGACAGTAGATATGGCTACACCTTC.

The genes are TRBV15 and TRBJ1-2; perhaps TRBD1 as D (5 bases). The CDR3 loop spans 14 amino acids. The germline V and J ends were trimmed by 0 bases and 2 bases, with 7 bases remaining between them. Germline CDR1 LNHNV, CDR2 YYDKDF (reference sequence). CDR3 loop: CATSRDRQNYGYTF. The CDR3 nucleotides read TGTGCCACCAGCAGAGATAGACAGAACTATGGCTACACCTTC.

The chain has TRBV2 and TRBJ2-7; D remains ambiguous. The germline V and J ends were trimmed by 7 bases and 2 bases, with 6 bases remaining between them. The germline V gene has CDR1 SNHLY and CDR2 FYNNEI. The CDR3 has 11 amino acids. CDR3 nucleotide sequence: TGTGCCAGCACAGTTGCCTACGAGCAGTACGTC. This translates into CASTVAYEQYV.

The chain recombines TRBV7-2 with TRBJ2-1; 9 bases line up with TRBD2. CDR1 is SGHTA and CDR2 is FQGNSA in the germline V gene. Losses at the gene ends were 8 bases for V and 6 bases for J; bases not matched to a gene: 11. This CDR3 has 15 residues. The CDR3 sequence is CASAKGGGAVNEQFF. In DNA form, the CDR3 reads TGTGCCAGCGCCAAGGGCGGGGGGGCAGTCAATGAGCAGTTCTTC.

The genes are TRBV5-1 and TRBJ2-3; D perhaps matches TRBD1 (5 bases). Germline V lookup: CDR1 SGHRS, CDR2 YFSETQ. This CDR3 region has 17 residues. V lost 0 bases and J lost 0, with 14 bases in between. CDR3: CASSLARALISTDTQYF. CDR3 nucleotide sequence: TGCGCCAGCAGCTTGGCCAGGGCACTGATTAGCACAGATACGCAGTATTTT.

The chain combines TRBV27 with TRBJ1-1; TRBD1 is a possible D gene (5 bases). The V and J ends lost 8 bases and 4 bases respectively, with 17 bases between them. The CDR3 has 14 amino acids. Germline-derived CDR1 and CDR2 are MNHEY and SMNVEV (reference sequence). This CDR3 is CASAIPGTFTEAFF. The CDR3 DNA reads TGTGCCAGCGCCATCCCAGGGACTTTCACTGAAGCTTTCTTT.

The CDR3 DNA sequence: TGTGCCAGCAGCGTCGCAGGGGGAGCTCTGTTTTTT. Its translation is CASSVAGGALFF. The genes are TRBV9 and TRBJ1-4, with TRBD1 identical over 7 bases. V was pared by 2 bases and J by 14 bases, with 6 bases of the junction left unmatched. Germline loops: CDR1 SGDLS, CDR2 YYNGEE. The CDR3 has 12 residues. The full variable domain, rest sourced from reference TRBV9 and TRBJ1-4, is DSGVTQTPKHLITATGQRVTLRCSPRSGDLSVYWYQQSLDQGLQFLIQYYNGEERAKGNILERFSAQQFPDLHSELNLSSLELGDSALYFCASSVAGGALFFGSGTQLSVL.

The V call is TRBV6-5, the J call TRBJ2-3; 9 bases align to TRBD2. The CDR3 has 15 amino acids. From germline, CDR1 is MNHEY and CDR2 SVGAGI. Unmatched junction bases numbered 1, after V lost 0 bases and J lost 3 bases. In DNA form, the CDR3 reads TGTGCCAGCAGTTACTCCAGCGGGGGGACAGATACGCAGTATTTT. Translation: CASSYSSGGTDTQYF.

In this sample, this clone turned up once. The chain employs TRBV7-8 and TRBJ2-3; TRBD1 might be the D (6 bases). V lost 2 bases to trimming and J lost 1 base, with 10 bases between them. The CDR3 spans 15 residues. Germline CDR1 SGHVS, CDR2 FQNEAQ. CDR3 sequence: CASSLWGRRTDTQYF. The CDR3 nucleotides read TGTGCCAGCAGCTTATGGGGGCGGCGCACAGATACGCAGTATTTT.

CDR3 DNA sequence: TGCGCCAGCAGCTTATCGCCCCAGGGAAAGGGTGGCTACACCTTC. It is translated as CASSLSPQGKGGYTF. This chain uses TRBV5-1 with TRBJ1-2; maybe TRBD1 (5 bases). Germline CDR1 reads SGHRS; CDR2 reads YFSETQ. This CDR3 comprises 15 residues. Trimming stripped 2 bases from V and 7 bases from J, with 18 bases between.

CDR3 sequence (DNA): TGTGCCAGCAGCAAAGCAGAAGGGGCGCCTGAAGCTTTCTTT. Residues: CASSKAEGAPEAFF. The chain links TRBV21-1 to TRBJ1-1; the listed D gene, TRBD1, was not tested against the DNA. TRBV21-1 is a pseudogene locus. CDR3 length equals 14 residues.

This rearrangement joins TRBV12-3 or TRBV12-4 to TRBJ1-1; no firm D call. CDR3 length equals 13 residues. V was clipped by 7 bases and J by 1 base, with 10 bases between them. The CDR3 nucleotides read TGTGCCAGCAACCGAAACGGGAACACTGAAGCTTTCTTT. It specifies CASNRNGNTEAFF.

This sequence joins TRBV6-5 and TRBJ1-2, with TRBD1 identical over 8 bases. Per the germline V gene, CDR1 is MNHEY and CDR2 is SVGAGI. The CDR3 has 13 residues. Trimming took 7 bases from V and 4 from J; bases not matched to a gene: 5. The CDR3 reads CASTIDRGYGYTF. The CDR3 DNA sequence: TGTGCCAGCACTATCGACAGGGGCTATGGCTACACCTTC.

The rearrangement joins TRBV3-1 (or the pseudogene TRBV3-2) to TRBJ2-7; D perhaps matches TRBD1 (6 bases). V dropped 4 bases and J dropped 1 base, with 11 bases sitting between them. Per germline, CDR1 LGHDT and CDR2 YNNKEL (reference sequence). There are 14 residues in the CDR3. CDR3 region: CASSLWDKSYEQYV. DNA of the CDR3: TGTGCCAGCAGCCTCTGGGACAAGTCCTACGAGCAGTACGTC.